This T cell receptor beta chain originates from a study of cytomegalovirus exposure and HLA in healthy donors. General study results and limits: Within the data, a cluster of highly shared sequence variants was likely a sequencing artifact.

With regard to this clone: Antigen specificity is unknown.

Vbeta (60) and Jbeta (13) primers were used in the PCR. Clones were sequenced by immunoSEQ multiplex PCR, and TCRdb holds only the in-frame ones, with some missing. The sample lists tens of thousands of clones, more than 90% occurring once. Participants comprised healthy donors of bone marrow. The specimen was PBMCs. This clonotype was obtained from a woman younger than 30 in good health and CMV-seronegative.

CDR3 sequence (DNA): TGTGCCAGCAGCGCGACAGGAATTACCTACGAGCAGTACTTC. Its translation: CASSATGITYEQYF. This chain connects TRBV27 to TRBJ2-7; the D gene is possibly TRBD1 (6 bases). The CDR3 is made up of 14 amino acids. Trimming removed 6 bases at V and 2 bases at J, with 14 bases between. Germline CDR1 is MNHEY and CDR2 is SMNVEV (reference sequence).